A selection of T cell receptor beta chains follows, all from one sample in a study of human T cells and chemical hapten exposure. A single record per CDR3 protein comes from TCRdb applying MiXCR to the 5' RACE reads. The table records 95,000 to 120,000 distinct CDR3 sequences, around 20% of them present only once. The receptors originated from a human donor in good health. The CDR3 runs from the conserved cysteine through the conserved F or W. The order of the fields is clone size, J gene, V gene, D gene, CDR3 protein, CDR3 DNA. The D gene is left open where the match is weak. Rows may omit the clone size; those that give it use once, few, many or a size class.

clone size: .; J gene: TRBJ2-7; V gene: TRBV4-1; D gene: .; CDR3 protein: CASSQEGQTYEQYF; CDR3 DNA: TGCGCCAGCAGCCAAGAGGGGCAGACCTACGAGCAGTACTTC
clone size: .; J gene: TRBJ2-3; V gene: TRBV6-1; D gene: TRBD1; CDR3 protein: CASSGQGIVTDTQYF; CDR3 DNA: TGTGCCAGCAGTGGACAGGGAATAGTTACAGATACGCAGTATTTT
clone size: .; J gene: TRBJ2-5; V gene: TRBV2; D gene: .; CDR3 protein: CASVARVAETQYF; CDR3 DNA: TGTGCCAGCGTGGCCCGGGTCGCGGAGACCCAGTACTTC
clone size: few; J gene: TRBJ1-2; V gene: TRBV27; D gene: .; CDR3 protein: CASSNHRDLGYTF; CDR3 DNA: TGTGCCAGCTCCAACCACAGGGACTTGGGCTACACCTTC
clone size: .; J gene: TRBJ2-2; V gene: TRBV20-1; D gene: TRBD2; CDR3 protein: CSAQRLSGRNTGELFF; CDR3 DNA: TGCAGTGCTCAAAGACTAAGCGGGAGGAATACCGGGGAGCTGTTTTTT
clone size: .; J gene: TRBJ2-3; V gene: TRBV6-5; D gene: .; CDR3 protein: CASRSGGSSTDTQYF; CDR3 DNA: TGTGCCAGCAGGAGTGGGGGGAGTAGCACAGATACGCAGTATTTT
clone size: .; J gene: TRBJ1-5; V gene: TRBV7-9; D gene: .; CDR3 protein: CASSLEGSQPQHF; CDR3 DNA: TGTGCCAGCAGCTTAGAGGGATCTCAGCCCCAGCATTTT
clone size: few; J gene: TRBJ2-7; V gene: TRBV12-3/TRBV12-4; D gene: .; CDR3 protein: CASSLRTVWAGEQYF; CDR3 DNA: TGTGCCAGCAGTTTAAGGACGGTCTGGGCAGGGGAGCAGTACTTC
clone size: .; J gene: TRBJ1-6; V gene: TRBV30; D gene: .; CDR3 protein: CAWSVLGHDSPLHF; CDR3 DNA: TGTGCCTGGAGTGTACTGGGACACGATTCACCCCTCCACTTT
clone size: .; J gene: TRBJ2-6; V gene: TRBV28; D gene: .; CDR3 protein: CASTRASSSSGANVLTF; CDR3 DNA: TGTGCCAGCACACGTGCCTCTTCCTCCTCTGGGGCCAACGTCCTGACTTTC